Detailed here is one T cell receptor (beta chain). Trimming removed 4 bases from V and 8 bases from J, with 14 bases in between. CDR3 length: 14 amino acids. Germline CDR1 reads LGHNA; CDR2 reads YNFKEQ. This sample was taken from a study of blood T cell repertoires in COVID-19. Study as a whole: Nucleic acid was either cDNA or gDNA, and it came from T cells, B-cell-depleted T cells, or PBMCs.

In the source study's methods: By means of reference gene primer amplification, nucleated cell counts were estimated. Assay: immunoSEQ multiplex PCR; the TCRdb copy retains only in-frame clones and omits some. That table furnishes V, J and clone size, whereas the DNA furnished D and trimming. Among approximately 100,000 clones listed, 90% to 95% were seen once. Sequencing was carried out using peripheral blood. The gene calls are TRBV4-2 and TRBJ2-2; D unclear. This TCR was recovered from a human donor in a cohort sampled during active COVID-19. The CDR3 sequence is CASSPALLGGELFF. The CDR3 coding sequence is TGTGCCAGCAGCCCCGCACTGCTCGGTGGGGAGCTGTTTTTT.